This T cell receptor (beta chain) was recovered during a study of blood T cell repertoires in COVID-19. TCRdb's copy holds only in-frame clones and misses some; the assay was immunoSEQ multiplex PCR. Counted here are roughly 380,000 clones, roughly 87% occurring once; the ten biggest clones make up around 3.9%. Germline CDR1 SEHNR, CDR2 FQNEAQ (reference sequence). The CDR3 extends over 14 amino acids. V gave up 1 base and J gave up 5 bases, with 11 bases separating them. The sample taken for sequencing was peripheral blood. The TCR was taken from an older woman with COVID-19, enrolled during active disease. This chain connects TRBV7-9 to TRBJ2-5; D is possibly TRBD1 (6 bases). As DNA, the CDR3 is TGTGCCAGCAGCTTAGGAGGCCAGGGGGAGACCCAGTACTTC. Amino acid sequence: CASSLGGQGETQYF.